This T cell receptor beta chain is drawn from a study of radiation and T cells in renal cell carcinoma. About the study: Nephrectomy followed 15 Gy stereotactic body radiation by 4 weeks. General study findings and limits: Pretreatment tumor biopsies were lacking, so baseline clonotypes are unknown. From baseline, blood top tumor clonotypes peaked at 2 weeks post-radiation.

Produced via immunoSEQ multiplex PCR; TCRdb's table is partial and in-frame only. The sample records 140,000 to 150,000 clones, about 88% being singletons. V gave up 5 bases and J gave up 3 bases; unmatched junction bases: 1. The CDR3 sequence is 13 residues long. The germline V gene encodes CDR1 MNHNY and CDR2 SVGAGI (reference sequence). Described time point: baseline pretreatment blood. Treatment indicated: 15 Gy SBRT to primary tumor, nephrectomy 4 weeks later. The patient's renal cell carcinoma had clear cell pathology. Note on this clone: The antigen is not known.

This specimen was blood, taken from a patient whose treatment included radiotherapy and nephrectomy. The sequence was obtained from an older woman with renal cell carcinoma. The chain employs TRBV6-6 and TRBJ2-7, with 10 bases lining up with TRBD2. This chain's CDR3 is CASSQRGGYEQYF. In nucleotides, the CDR3 is TGTGCCAGCAGTCAGCGGGGGGGCTACGAGCAGTACTTC.